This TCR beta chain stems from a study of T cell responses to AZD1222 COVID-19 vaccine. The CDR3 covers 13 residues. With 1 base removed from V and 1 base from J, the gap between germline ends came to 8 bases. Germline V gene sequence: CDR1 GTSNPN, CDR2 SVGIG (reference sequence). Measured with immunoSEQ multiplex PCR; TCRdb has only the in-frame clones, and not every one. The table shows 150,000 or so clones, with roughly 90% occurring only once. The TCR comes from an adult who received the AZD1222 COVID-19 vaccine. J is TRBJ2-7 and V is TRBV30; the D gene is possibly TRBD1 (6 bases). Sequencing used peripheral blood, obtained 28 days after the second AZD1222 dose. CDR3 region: CAWSEDSSYEQYF. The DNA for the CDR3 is TGTGCCTGGAGTGAGGACAGTTCCTACGAGCAGTACTTC.